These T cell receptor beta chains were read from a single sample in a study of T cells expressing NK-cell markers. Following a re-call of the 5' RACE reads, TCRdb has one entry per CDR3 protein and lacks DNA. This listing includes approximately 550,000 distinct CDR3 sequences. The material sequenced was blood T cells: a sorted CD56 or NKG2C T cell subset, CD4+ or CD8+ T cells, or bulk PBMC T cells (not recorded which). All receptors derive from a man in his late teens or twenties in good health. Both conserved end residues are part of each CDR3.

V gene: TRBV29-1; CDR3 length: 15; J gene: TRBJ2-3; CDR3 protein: CSVEDYGGATDTQYF
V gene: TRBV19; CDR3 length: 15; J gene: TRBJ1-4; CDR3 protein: CASSISTSANEKLFF
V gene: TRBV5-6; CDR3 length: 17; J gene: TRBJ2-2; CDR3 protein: CASSFVTSGSDTGELFF
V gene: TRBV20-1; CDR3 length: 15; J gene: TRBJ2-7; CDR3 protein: CSARGDRNPTGEQYF
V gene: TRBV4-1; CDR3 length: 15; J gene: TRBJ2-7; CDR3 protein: CASSPTDGGSYEQYF
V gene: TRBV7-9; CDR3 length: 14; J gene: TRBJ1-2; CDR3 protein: CASSGTFPRGGYTF
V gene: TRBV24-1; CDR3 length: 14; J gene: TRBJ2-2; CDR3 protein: CATSDWKGAGELFF
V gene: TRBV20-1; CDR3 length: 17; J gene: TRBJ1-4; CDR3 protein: CSARATGTGGGYEKLFF
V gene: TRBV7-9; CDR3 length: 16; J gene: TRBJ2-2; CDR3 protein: CASSPPDRPNTGELFF
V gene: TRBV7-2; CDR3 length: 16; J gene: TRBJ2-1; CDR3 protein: CASSTERLAGVVVRFF
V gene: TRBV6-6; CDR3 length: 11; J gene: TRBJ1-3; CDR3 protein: CALGSGNTIYF
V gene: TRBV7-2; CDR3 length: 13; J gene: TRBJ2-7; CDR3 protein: CASSLGDSYEQYF
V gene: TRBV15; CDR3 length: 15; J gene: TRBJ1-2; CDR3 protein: CATSTPGQRIYGYTF
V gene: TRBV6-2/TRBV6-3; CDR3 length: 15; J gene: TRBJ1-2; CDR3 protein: CASIPGHDFNYGYTF
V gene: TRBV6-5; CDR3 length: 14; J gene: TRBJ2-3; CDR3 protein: CASSYSEGMNTQYF
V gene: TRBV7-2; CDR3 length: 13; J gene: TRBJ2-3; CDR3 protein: CASTPPSTDTQYF
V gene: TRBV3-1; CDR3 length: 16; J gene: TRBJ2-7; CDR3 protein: CASSQDTGTLADEQYF
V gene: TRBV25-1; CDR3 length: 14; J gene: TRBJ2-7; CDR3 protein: CASSDSRGQYEQYF
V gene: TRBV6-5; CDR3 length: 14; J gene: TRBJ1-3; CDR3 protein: CASKVYSSGNTIYF
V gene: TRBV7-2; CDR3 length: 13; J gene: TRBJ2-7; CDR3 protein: CASSYSRGSEQYF
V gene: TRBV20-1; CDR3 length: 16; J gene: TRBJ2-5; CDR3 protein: CSARILAGRKGETQYF
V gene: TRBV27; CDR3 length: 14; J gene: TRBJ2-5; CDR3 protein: CASSPSSGKGTQYF
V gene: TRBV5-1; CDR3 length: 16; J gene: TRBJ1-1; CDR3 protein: CASSARDREWNTEAFF
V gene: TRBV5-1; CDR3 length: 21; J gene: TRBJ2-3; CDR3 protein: CASSSLPGRFGDQRSTDTQYF
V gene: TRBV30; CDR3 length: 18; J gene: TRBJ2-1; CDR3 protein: CAWSVSPPGTSGRNEQFF
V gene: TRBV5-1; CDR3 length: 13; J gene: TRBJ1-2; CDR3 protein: CASSFTGKDGYTF
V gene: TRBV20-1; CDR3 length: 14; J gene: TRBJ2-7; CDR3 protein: CSATWTSLVAEQYF
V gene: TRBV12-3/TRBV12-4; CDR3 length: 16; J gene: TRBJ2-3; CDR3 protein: CASSSWYSGITDTQYF
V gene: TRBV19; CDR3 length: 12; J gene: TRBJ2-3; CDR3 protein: CASSRLEDTQYF
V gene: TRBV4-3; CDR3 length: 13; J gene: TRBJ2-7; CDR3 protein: CASSQDITYEQYF
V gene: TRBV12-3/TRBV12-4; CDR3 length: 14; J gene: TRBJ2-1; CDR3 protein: CASSLGLAGIEQFF
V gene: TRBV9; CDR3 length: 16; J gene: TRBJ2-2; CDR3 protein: CASSVRTAGEAGELFF
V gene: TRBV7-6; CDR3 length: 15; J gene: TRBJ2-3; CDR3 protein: CASSPLVESTDTQYF
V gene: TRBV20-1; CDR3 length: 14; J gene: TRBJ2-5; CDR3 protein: CSARVAGDRETQYF
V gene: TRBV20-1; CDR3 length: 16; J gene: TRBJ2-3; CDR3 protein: CSANPGQGTSTDTQYF
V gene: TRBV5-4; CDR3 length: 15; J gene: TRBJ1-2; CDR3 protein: CASSADRGQNYGYTF
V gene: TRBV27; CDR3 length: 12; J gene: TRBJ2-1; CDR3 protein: CAAGGAYNEQFF
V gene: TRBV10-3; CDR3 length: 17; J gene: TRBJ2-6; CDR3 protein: CAIRLNTGGDGANVLTF
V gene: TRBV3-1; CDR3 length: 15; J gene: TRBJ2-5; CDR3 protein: CASSSWTGQQETQYF
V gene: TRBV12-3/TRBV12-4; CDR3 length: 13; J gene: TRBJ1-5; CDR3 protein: CASRRGSNQPQHF
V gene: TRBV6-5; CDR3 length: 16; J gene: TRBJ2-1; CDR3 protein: CASSYQKPPSYNEQFF
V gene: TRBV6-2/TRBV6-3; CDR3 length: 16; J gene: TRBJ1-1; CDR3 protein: CASSTNQGKRNTEAFF
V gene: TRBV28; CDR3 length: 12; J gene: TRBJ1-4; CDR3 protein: CASSLRGGKLFF
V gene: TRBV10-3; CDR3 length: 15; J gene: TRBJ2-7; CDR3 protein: CAISDPGGIGYEQYF
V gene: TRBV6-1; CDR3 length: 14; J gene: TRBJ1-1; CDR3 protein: CASSDGVRNTEAFF
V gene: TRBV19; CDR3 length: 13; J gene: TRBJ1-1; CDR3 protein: CASSILASTEAFF
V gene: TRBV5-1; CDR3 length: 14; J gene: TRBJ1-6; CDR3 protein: CASRAGQGNSPLHF
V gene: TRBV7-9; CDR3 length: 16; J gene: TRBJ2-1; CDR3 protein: CASSFVAGAPYNEQFF
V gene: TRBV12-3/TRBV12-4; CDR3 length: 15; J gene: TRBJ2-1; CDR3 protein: CASSLSGSWNNEQFF
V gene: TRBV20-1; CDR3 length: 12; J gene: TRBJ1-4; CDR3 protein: CSAPGPGEKLFF
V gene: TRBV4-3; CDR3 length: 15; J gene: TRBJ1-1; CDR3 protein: CASSQGPSGNTEAFF
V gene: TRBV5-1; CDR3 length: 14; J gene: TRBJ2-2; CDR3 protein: CATLASRENGELFF
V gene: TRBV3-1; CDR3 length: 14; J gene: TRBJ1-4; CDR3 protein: CASSQKSVGEKLFF
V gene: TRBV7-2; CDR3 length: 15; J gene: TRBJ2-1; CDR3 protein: CASSFQGQPYNEQFF
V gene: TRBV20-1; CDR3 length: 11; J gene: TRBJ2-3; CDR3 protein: CSLDPTDTQYF